Included here is one T cell receptor (beta chain) sequence, with context. This clone was counted between two and nine times. Its antigen remains unidentified. No base-level quality is on record; no much larger clone is a single base apart. The CDR3 regions of human TCRbeta chains were analyzed by immunosequencing. The original methods were these. Repertoire TCRs were matched against a reference library of SARS-CoV-2-specific TCRs generated with the MIRA antigen-specificity platform. Breadth was defined as the fraction of unique TCRs that were SARS-CoV-2-associated, and depth was defined as the fraction of total T cells that were SARS-CoV-2-associated. Each spike-specific TCR was assigned to its reactive spike region and to a CD4 or CD8 class using the MIRA data. Log10-transformed breadth and depth values were compared by one-way ANOVA with Sidak's multiple comparisons tests. Held by TCRdb, this immuneACCESS table contains in-frame sequences only and omits some clones. Under half of the omission traces to an unresolved V gene where checked; the cause of the rest is unknown. The V and J calls and clone size are taken from that table; D and trimming were inferred from the DNA. Here the sample has roughly 150,000 clones; around 88% occur a single time. The ten most abundant clones make up around 1% of the sample.

What the time point label conveys for this sample: about 28 days (+/-7) after the second vaccine dose. AZD1222 recipients given second doses at about 4 weeks or at about 12 weeks were pooled, since spike-specific TCR depth and breadth were not found to differ between the two schedules. The vaccinee samples were drawn from two UK trials, COV001 and COV002, one of which was a single-blind randomized controlled phase 2/3 trial testing AZD1222 (ChAdOx1 nCoV-19) in healthy adults. Trial participant PBMC samples were collected at day 0 and day 28 after the second dose for TCRbeta chain sequencing. The entry originates in a study of T cell responses to AZD1222 COVID-19 vaccine (dated by TCRdb to about 2021). Notes on the research overall: TCR sequencing was performed for more than 230 trial participants, of whom about 200 were given two doses of AZD1222 and around 25 were given two doses of MenACWY control vaccine. Trial participants were enrolled by age into 18-55, 56-69 and 70-plus year subgroups, with roughly 160, 29 and 62 TCR-sequenced participants respectively. The research as a whole found: In the small 56-69-year group, the increase in depth fell short of significance, most likely because of low power. Conclusions about previously exposed vaccinees were limited because only 5 or 6 AZD1222 recipients were SARS-CoV-2 seropositive at baseline. Because no samples from the day 14 peak response were available, repertoires could be characterized only after the peak T cell response. The vaccine-associated CD4 TCRs covered the entire spike protein, and the dominant responses fell in regions 160-218 and 743-854. A significant rise in spike-specific TCR breadth and depth was observed after two AZD1222 doses relative to day 0 and relative to MenACWY recipients. Reportedly, close to half of the unique spike-specific TCRs recognized epitopes lying outside the regions that are mutated in the B.1.351 and B.1.1.7 variants. Participants were mostly white British, with more females than males. The authors suggested clonal diversity may have been underestimated.

According to the germline V gene, CDR1 reads SGHTA and CDR2 reads FQGNSA. V loses 3 bases at its end and J loses 3 bases; junction bases beyond the gene matches: 8. Spanning cysteine to phenylalanine, the CDR3 consists of 17 amino acids. Only the CDR3 DNA is retained, 51 bases long and in frame from the first base. In this chain, TRBV7-2 is recombined with TRBJ2-1; TRBD2 matches 10 bases in the middle. The specimen was peripheral blood, collected 28 days after the second AZD1222 dose. The sequence came from an adult who received the AZD1222 COVID-19 vaccine. The bases are TGTGCCAGCAGCTTGCCCTCTAGCGGGGGATTCTACAATGAGCAGTTCTTC. This codes for CASSLPSSGGFYNEQFF.